The clone carrying this T cell receptor (beta chain) was picked up a small number of times. Its antigen is not identified. V was pared by 4 bases and J by 4 bases, with 17 bases between. Germline V lookup: CDR1 SGHDT, CDR2 YYEEEE. The length of the CDR3 is 15 residues. The data derive from a study of human T cells and chemical hapten exposure. Study-level background: While the approximately 24-week study was under way, patients received diphenylcyclopropenone on the scalp every week. Each patch test put 0.01% DPC on the upper back, and results were read at 6 days. General study results and limits: Expanded TCRs clustered into significantly more large CDR3 similarity groups than controls, the analysis revealed.

From the RACE reads, TCRdb called clonotypes with MiXCR, one entry per CDR3 protein. The sample lists some 150,000 distinct CDR3 sequences, approximately 12% seen once, with about 1.3% in the top ten. Documented time point: patch test 2, 6 weeks after DPC sensitization. Treatment denoted: therapeutic diphenylcyclopropenone sensitization with weekly scalp DPC. The authors extracted total RNA from unfractionated whole blood. The specimen comprised whole blood, sampled in connection with sensitization to the hapten diphenylcyclopropenone (DPC). This rearrangement joins TRBV5-6 to TRBJ2-5, with D unclear. This receptor was taken from a woman between 45 and 65 years old with alopecia areata. Some clones in this sample may be carry-over from other donors' samples. CDR3 in amino acids: CASSPGGWPGETQYF. The CDR3 nucleotides read TGTGCCAGCAGCCCGGGCGGTTGGCCAGGAGAGACCCAGTACTTC. Based on the CDR3 plus reference TRBV5-6 and TRBJ2-5, the full variable domain is DAGVTQSPTHLIKTRGQQVTLRCSPKSGHDTVSWYQQALGQGPQFIFQYYEEEERQRGNFPDRFSGHQFPNYSSELNVNALLLGDSALYLCASSPGGWPGETQYFGPGTRLLVL.